These 5 T cell receptor beta chains were all obtained from the same sample, sequenced in a study of cytomegalovirus exposure and HLA in healthy donors. The protocol was immunoSEQ multiplex PCR, while the TCRdb copy is restricted to in-frame clones and leaves out a portion. The table lists roughly 75,000 clones, approximately 93% of them singletons. The sequenced material came from PBMCs. The receptors here all came from a woman younger than 35 in good health and CMV-seropositive.

The genes are TRBV9 and TRBJ1-5, with D possibly being TRBD1 (5 bases). Deletions cut 3 bases from V and 4 bases from J, with 14 bases between. Germline V CDR1 and CDR2: SGDLS, YYNGEE. This CDR3 is 15 amino acids long. The CDR3 loop reads CASSADTGGNQPQHF. CDR3 nucleotides: TGTGCCAGCAGCGCAGATACAGGAGGGAATCAGCCCCAGCATTTT. The full variable domain, with the rest looked up from reference TRBV9 and TRBJ1-5, is DSGVTQTPKHLITATGQRVTLRCSPRSGDLSVYWYQQSLDQGLQFLIQYYNGEERAKGNILERFSAQQFPDLHSELNLSSLELGDSALYFCASSADTGGNQPQHFGDGTRLSIL.

The chain joins TRBV28 to TRBJ2-7; 7 bases line up with TRBD1. This CDR3 has 15 amino acids. The germline gives CDR1 MDHEN, CDR2 SYDVKM. V was clipped by 7 bases and J by 2 bases; unmatched bases: 11. This CDR3 is CASTDNPGQPYEQYF. In nucleotides, the CDR3 is TGTGCCAGCACCGACAACCCGGGACAGCCCTACGAGCAGTACTTC. Full variable domain (missing parts from reference TRBV28 and TRBJ2-7): DVKVTQSSRYLVKRTGEKVFLECVQDMDHENMFWYRQDPGLGLRLIYFSYDVKMKEKGDIPEGYSVSREKKERFSLILESASTNQTSMYLCASTDNPGQPYEQYFGPGTRLTVT.

The V call is TRBV29-1, the J call TRBJ1-1; tentatively, D is TRBD1 (5 bases). The CDR3 loop spans 12 amino acids. Germline loops: CDR1 SQVTM, CDR2 ANQGSEA. The V and J ends lost 6 bases and 5 bases respectively, with 13 bases between them. CDR3 DNA: TGCAGCGTCCAATACCAGGGAACTGAAGCTTTCTTT. This sequence encodes CSVQYQGTEAFF.

The chain is built from TRBV11-3 and TRBJ2-1, with 13 bases that match TRBD2. The J segment lost 8 bases and the V segment lost 5 bases, leaving 6 bases of the junction unmatched. Germline CDR1 and CDR2: SGHNT and YENEEA. The CDR3 extends over 15 amino acids. CDR3 residues: CASSTRTSGGDEQFF. The DNA for the CDR3 is TGTGCCAGCAGCACCCGGACTAGCGGGGGCGATGAGCAGTTCTTC.

The chain combines TRBV19 with TRBJ2-1; 9 bases fit TRBD2. Germline V gene data show CDR1 as LNHDA and CDR2 as SQIVND (reference sequence). The CDR3 is made up of 15 amino acids. The junction had 10 bases not matched to a gene; V was cut back by 5 bases and J by 8 bases. CDR3 bases: TGTGCCAGTAGTCAAGCGGGAGGAGGTACTGATGAGCAGTTCTTC. Translation: CASSQAGGGTDEQFF.